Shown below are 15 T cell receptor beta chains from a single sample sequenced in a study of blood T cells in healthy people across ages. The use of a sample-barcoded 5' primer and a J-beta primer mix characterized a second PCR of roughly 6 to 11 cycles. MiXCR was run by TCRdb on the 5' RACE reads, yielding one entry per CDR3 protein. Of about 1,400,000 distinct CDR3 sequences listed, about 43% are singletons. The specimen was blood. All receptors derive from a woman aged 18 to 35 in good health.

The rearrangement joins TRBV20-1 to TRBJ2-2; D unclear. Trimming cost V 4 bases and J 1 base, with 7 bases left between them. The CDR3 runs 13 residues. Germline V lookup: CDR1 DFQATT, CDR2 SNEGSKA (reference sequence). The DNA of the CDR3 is TGCAGTGCTATATCCGGGAACACCGGGGAGCTGTTTTTT. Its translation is CSAISGNTGELFF.

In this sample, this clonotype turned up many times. For the CDR3, the DNA is TGTGCCAGCAGCAGGGCAGGGCCCCCCTACGAGCAGTACTTC. It codes for CASSRAGPPYEQYF. This sequence joins TRBV28 and TRBJ2-7, with a weak D call TRBD1 (5 bases). The V gene lost 6 bases and the J gene lost 2 bases, with 14 bases spanning the gap. CDR3 length: 14 amino acids. CDR1 is MDHEN, CDR2 SYDVKM, per germline.

The CDR3 here is CSGGDREQFF. As DNA, the CDR3 is TGCAGCGGGGGGGACCGCGAGCAGTTCTTC. J is TRBJ2-1 and V is TRBV29-1; weak D call: TRBD2 (6 bases). Trimming stripped 7 bases from V and 10 bases from J, with 11 bases between. Germline loops: CDR1 SQVTM, CDR2 ANQGSEA. This CDR3 has 10 amino acids.

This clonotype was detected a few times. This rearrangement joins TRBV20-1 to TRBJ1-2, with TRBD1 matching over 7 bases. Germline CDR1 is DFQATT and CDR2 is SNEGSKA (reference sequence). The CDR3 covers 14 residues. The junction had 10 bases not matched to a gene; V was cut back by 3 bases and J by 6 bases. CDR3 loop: CSASVRGRENGYTF. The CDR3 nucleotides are TGCAGTGCTAGTGTAAGGGGGCGAGAAAATGGCTACACCTTC.

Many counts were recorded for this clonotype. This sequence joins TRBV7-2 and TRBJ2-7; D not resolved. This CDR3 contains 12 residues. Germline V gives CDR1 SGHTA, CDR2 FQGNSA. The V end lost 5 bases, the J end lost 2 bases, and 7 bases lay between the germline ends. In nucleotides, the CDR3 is TGTGCCAGCAGCCCTACGCCCTACGAGCAGTACTTC. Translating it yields CASSPTPYEQYF.

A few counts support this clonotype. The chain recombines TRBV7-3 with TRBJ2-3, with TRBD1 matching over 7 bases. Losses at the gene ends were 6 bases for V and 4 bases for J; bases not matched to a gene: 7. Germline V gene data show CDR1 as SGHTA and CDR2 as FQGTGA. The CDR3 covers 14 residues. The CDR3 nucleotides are TGTGCCAGCAGTCGAACAGGGGTCCCAGATACGCAGTATTTT. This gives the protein CASSRTGVPDTQYF.

The CDR3 loop reads CSASPPQETQYF. The CDR3 coding sequence is TGCAGTGCTAGCCCACCGCAGGAGACCCAGTACTTC. This sequence joins TRBV20-1 and TRBJ2-5; D remains unclear. The CDR3 is made up of 12 amino acids. The V gene's germline CDR1 is DFQATT and CDR2 SNEGSKA (reference sequence). V lost 3 bases, J lost 5 bases, and 10 bases lay in between.

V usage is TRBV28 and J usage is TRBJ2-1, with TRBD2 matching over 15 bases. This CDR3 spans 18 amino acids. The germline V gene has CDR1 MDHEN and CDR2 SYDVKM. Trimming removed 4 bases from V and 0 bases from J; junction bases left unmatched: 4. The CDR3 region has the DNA TGTGCCAGCAGTTCCGGGACTAGCGGGGGGTTCTCCTACAATGAGCAGTTCTTC. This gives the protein CASSSGTSGGFSYNEQFF. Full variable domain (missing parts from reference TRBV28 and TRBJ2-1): DVKVTQSSRYLVKRTGEKVFLECVQDMDHENMFWYRQDPGLGLRLIYFSYDVKMKEKGDIPEGYSVSREKKERFSLILESASTNQTSMYLCASSSGTSGGFSYNEQFFGPGTRLTVL.

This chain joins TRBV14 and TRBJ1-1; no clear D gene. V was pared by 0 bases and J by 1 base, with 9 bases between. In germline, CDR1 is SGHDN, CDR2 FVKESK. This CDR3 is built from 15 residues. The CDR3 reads CASSQDRWKNTEAFF. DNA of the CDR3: TGTGCCAGCAGCCAAGATCGGTGGAAGAACACTGAAGCTTTCTTT.

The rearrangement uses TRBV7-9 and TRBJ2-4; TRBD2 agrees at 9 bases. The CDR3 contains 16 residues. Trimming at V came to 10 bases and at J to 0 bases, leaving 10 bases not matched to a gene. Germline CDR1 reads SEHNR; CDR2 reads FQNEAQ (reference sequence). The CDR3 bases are TGTGCCATCGCCTCTAGCGGGGATTTAGCCAAAAACATTCAGTACTTC. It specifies CAIASSGDLAKNIQYF.

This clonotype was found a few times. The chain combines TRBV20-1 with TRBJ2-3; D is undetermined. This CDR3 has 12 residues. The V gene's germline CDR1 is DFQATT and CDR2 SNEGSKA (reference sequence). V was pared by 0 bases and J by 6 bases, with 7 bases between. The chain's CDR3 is CSARDARDTQYF. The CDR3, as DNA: TGCAGTGCTAGAGATGCGAGGGATACGCAGTATTTT.

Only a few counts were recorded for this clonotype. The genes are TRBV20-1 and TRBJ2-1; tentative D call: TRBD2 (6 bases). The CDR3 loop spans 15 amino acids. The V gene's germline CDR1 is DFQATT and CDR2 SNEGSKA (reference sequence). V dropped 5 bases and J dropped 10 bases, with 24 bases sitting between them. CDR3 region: CSASPPGLPGREQFF. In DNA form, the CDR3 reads TGCAGTGCTTCTCCTCCGGGACTCCCCGGGAGAGAGCAGTTCTTC.

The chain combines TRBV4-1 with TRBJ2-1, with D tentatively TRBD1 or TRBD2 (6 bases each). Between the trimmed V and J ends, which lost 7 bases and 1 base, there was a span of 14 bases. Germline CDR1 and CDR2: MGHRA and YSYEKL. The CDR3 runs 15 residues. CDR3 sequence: CASKGEEYSYNEQFF. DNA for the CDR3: TGCGCCAGCAAGGGGGAGGAGTATTCCTACAATGAGCAGTTCTTC.

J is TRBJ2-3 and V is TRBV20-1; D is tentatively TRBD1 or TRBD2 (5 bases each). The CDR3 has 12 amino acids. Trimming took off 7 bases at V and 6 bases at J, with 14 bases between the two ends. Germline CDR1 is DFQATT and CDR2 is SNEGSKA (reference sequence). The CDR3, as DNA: TGCAGTGTTCTCGGTGAGGGGGATACGCAGTATTTT. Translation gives CSVLGEGDTQYF.

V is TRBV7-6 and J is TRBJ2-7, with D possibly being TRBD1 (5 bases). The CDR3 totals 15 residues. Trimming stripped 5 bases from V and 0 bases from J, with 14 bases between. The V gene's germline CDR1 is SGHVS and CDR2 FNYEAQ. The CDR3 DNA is TGTGCCAGCAGCCCCCGACAGACGAGCTCCTACGAGCAGTACTTC. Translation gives CASSPRQTSSYEQYF.